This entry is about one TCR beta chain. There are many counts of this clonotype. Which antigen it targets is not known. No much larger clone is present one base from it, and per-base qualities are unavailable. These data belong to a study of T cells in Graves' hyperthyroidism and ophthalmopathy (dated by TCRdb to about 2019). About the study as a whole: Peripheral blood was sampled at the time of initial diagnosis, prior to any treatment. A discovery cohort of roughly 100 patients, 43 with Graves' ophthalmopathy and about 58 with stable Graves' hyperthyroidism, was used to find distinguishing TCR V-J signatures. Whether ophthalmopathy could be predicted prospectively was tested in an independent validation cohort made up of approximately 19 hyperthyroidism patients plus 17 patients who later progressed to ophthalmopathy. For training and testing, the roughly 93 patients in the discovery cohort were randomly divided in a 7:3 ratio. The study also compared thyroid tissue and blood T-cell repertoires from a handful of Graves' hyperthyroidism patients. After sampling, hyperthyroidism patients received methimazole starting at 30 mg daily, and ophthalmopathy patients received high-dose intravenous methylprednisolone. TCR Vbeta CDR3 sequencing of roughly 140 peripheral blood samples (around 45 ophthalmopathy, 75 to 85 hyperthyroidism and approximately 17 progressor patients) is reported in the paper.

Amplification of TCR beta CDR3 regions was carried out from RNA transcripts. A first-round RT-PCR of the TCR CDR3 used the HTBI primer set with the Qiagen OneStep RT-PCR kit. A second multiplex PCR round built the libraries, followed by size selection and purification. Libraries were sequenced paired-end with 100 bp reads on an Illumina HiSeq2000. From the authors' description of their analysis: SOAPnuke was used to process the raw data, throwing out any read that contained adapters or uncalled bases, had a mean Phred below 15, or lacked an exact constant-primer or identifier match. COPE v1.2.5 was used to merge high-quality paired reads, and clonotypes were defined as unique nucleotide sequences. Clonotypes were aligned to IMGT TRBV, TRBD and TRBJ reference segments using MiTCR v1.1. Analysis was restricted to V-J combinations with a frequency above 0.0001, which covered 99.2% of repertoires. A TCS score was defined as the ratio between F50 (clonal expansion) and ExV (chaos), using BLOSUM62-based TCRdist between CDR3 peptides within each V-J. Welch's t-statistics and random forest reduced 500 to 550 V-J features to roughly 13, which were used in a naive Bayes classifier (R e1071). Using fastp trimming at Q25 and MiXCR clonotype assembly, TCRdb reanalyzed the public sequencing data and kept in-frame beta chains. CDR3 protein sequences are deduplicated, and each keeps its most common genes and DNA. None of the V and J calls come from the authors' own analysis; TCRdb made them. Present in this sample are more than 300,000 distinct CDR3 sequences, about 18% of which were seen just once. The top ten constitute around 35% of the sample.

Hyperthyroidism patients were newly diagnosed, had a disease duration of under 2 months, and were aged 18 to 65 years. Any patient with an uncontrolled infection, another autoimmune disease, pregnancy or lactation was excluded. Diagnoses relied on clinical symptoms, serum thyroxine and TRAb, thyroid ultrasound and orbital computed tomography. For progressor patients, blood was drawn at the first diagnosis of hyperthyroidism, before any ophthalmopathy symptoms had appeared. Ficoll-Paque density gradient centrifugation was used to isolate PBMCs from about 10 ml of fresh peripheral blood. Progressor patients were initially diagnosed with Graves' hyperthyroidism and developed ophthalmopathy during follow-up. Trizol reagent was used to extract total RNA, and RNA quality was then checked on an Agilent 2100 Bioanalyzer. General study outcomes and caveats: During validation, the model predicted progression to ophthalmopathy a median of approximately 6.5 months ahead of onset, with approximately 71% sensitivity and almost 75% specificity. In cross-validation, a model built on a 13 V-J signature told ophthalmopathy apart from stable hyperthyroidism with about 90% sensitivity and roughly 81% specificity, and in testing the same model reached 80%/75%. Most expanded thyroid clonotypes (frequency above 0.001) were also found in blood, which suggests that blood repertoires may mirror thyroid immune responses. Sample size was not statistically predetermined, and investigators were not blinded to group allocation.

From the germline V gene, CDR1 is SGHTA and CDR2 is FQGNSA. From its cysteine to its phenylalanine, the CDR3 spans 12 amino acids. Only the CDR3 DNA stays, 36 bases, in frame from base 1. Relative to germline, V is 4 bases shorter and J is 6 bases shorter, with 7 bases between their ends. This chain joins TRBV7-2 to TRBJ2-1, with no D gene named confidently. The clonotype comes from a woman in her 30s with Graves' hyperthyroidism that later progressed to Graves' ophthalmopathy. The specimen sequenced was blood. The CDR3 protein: CASSYPRNEQFF. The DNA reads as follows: TGTGCCAGCAGCTATCCTCGCAATGAGCAGTTCTTC.